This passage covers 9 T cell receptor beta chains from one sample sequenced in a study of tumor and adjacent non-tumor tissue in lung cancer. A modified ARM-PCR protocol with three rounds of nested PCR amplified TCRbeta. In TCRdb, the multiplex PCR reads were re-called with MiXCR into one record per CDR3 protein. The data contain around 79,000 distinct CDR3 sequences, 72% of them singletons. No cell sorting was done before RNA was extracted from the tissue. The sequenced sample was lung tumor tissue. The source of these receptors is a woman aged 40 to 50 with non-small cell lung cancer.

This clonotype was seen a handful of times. In DNA form, the CDR3 reads TGCAGTGCTAGAGAGCTAGCGGGAAGGGCAGATACGCAGTATTTT. Protein product: CSARELAGRADTQYF. The rearrangement joins TRBV20-1 to TRBJ2-3; TRBD2 agrees at 9 bases. The length of the CDR3 is 15 residues. The junction had 5 bases not matched to a gene; V was cut back by 0 bases and J by 4 bases. Germline CDR1 DFQATT, CDR2 SNEGSKA (reference sequence).

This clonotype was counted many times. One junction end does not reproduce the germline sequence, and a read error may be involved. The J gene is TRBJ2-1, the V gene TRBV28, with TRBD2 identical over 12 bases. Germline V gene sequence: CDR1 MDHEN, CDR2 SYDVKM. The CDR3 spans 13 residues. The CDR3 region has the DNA TGTGCCAGCAGAGCAGGGACTAGCGGGCGGAACCTCTTC. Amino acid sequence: CASRAGTSGRNLF.

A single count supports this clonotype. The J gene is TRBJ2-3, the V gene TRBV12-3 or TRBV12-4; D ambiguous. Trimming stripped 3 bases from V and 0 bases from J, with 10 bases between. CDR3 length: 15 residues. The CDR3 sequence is CASSFGHGSTDTQYF. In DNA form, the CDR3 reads TGTGCCAGCAGTTTTGGGCATGGAAGCACAGATACGCAGTATTTT.

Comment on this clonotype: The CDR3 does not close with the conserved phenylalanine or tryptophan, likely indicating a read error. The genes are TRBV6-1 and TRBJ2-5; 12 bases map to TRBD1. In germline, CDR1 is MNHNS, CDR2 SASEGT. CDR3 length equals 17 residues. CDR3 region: CVSSPGQGAWDQETQYL. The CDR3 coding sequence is TGTGTCAGCAGTCCGGGACAGGGGGCCTGGGACCAAGAGACCCAGTACTTG.

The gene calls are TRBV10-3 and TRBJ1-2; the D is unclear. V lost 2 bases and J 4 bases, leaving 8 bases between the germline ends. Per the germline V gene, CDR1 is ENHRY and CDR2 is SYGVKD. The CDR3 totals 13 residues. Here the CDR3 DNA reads TGTGCCATCAGTGAGGATTCAGGCTATGGCTACACCTTC. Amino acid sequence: CAISEDSGYGYTF.

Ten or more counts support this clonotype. The CDR3 here is CASSRTSGGAPETQYF. DNA of the CDR3: TGTGCCAGCAGCCGGACTAGCGGGGGGGCCCCAGAGACCCAGTACTTC. The gene calls are TRBV12-3 or TRBV12-4 and TRBJ2-5; 15 bases agree with TRBD2. V shed 6 bases, J shed 4 bases, and the junction held 6 bases outside the gene matches. The CDR3 extends over 16 amino acids.

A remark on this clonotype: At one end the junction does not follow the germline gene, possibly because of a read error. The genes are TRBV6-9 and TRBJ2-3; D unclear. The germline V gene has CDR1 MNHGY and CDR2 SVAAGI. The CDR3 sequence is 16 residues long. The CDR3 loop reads CAGSYGPVSGTDTQYF. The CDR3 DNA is TGTGCCGGCAGCTACGGGCCCGTATCTGGGACAGATACGCAGTATTTT.

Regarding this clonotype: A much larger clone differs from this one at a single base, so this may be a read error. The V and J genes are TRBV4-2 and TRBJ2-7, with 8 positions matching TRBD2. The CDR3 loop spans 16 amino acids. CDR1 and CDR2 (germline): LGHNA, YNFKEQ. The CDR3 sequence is CASNQASRGVTYGQYF. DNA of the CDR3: TGTGCCAGCAACCAAGCCTCGCGGGGGGTAACGTACGGGCAGTACTTC.

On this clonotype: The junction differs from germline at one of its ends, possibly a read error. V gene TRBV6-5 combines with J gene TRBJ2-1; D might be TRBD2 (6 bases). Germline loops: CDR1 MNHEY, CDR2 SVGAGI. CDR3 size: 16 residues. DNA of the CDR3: TGTGCCAGCAGAAACACCGGGACTTTTCGATACAATGAGCAGTTATTC. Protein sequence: CASRNTGTFRYNEQLF.